Sequencing of this T cell receptor (beta chain) was carried out in a study of shared clonotypes between healthy human individuals. Selected positively for CCR7 and CD45RO-negative, naive CD8 cells excluded terminally differentiated effector memory CD45RA+ cells. Adult Caucasians living in Nashville, Tennessee made up all of the donors. General study findings and limits: At large depth, rarefaction still showed sorted-subset sequencing to be incomplete. Among non-shared clonotypes, generation probabilities were lower than among those shared by all four donors.

A few counts support this clone. What it binds is not known. Method: immunoSEQ multiplex PCR; TCRdb's copy keeps in-frame clones and lacks some. The table shows approximately 2,200,000 clones, with about 92% occurring only once. This clonotype originated in a young man in good health. Some clones in this sample may be carry-over from other donors' samples. Material: naive CD8+ T cells from PBMCs.

CDR3 residues: CASTFASNTEAFF. The CDR3 bases are TGTGCCAGTACCTTCGCATCGAACACTGAAGCTTTCTTT. The rearrangement links TRBV19 to TRBJ1-1; no definite D call. The ends were cut back, 7 bases at V and 1 base at J, with 10 bases in the middle. The germline gives CDR1 LNHDA, CDR2 SQIVND (reference sequence). The length of the CDR3 is 13 residues.